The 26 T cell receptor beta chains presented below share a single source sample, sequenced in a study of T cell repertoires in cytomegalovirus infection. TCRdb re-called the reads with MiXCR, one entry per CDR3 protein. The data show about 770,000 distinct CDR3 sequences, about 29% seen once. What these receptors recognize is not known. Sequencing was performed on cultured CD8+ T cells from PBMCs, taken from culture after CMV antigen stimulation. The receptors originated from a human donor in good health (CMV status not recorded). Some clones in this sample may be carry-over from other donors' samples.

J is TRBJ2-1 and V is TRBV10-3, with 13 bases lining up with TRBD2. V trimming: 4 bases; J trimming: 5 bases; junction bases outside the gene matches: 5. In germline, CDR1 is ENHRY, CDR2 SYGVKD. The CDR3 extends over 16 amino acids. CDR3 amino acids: CAISAAGLAGDNEQFF. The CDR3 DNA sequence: TGTGCCATCAGTGCTGCCGGACTAGCGGGGGACAATGAGCAGTTCTTC.

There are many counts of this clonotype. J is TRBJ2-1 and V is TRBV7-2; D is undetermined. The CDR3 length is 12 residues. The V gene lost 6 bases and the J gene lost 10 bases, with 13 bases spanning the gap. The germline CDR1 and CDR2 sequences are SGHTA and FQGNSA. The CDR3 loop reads CASRFDGLEQFF. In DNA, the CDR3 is TGTGCCAGCAGGTTCGACGGCTTAGAGCAGTTCTTC.

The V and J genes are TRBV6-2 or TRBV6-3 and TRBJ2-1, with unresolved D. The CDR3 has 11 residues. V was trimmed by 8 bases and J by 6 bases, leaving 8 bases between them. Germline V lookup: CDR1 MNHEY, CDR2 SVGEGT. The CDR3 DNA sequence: TGTGCCAGCTCAAGGCTCAATGAGCAGTTCTTC. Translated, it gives CASSRLNEQFF.

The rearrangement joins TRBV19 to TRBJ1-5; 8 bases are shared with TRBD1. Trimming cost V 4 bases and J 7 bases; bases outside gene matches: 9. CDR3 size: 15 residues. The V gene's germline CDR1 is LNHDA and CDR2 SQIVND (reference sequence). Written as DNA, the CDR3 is TGTGCCAGTAGTACCACCTACAGGGGGGACCAGCCCCAGCATTTT. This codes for CASSTTYRGDQPQHF.

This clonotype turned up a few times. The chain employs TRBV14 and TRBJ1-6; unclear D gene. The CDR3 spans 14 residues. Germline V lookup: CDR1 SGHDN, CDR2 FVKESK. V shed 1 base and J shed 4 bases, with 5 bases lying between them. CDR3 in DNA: TGTGCCAGCAGCCAAGCGGTTTATAATTCACCCCTCCACTTT. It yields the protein CASSQAVYNSPLHF. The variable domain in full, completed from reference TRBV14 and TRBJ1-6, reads EAGVTQFPSHSVIEKGQTVTLRCDPISGHDNLYWYRRVMGKEIKFLLHFVKESKQDESGMPNNRFLAERTGGTYSTLKVQPAELEDSGVYFCASSQAVYNSPLHFGNGTRLTVT.

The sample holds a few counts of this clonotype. The CDR3 reads CASSLVPGLGSYTF. In DNA form, the CDR3 reads TGTGCCAGCAGTTTAGTCCCGGGATTGGGGAGCTACACCTTC. V usage is TRBV12-3 or TRBV12-4 and J usage is TRBJ1-2; D not resolved. V dropped 1 base and J dropped 9 bases, with 15 bases sitting between them. The CDR3 spans 14 residues.

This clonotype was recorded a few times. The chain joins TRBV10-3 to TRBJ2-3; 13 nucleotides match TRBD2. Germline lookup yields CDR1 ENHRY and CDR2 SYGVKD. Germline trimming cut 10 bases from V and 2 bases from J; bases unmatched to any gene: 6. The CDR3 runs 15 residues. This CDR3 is CATLGLAGPTDTQYF. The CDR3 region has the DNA TGTGCCACCCTGGGACTAGCGGGGCCCACAGATACGCAGTATTTT.

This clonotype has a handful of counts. CDR3 sequence (DNA): TGCAGTGCTAGACTAACGAATGTACCGGGATATGGGGACACTGAAGCTTTCTTT. This encodes CSARLTNVPGYGDTEAFF. The chain has TRBV20-1 and TRBJ1-1; D is unresolved. Germline V gene sequence: CDR1 DFQATT, CDR2 SNEGSKA (reference sequence). The CDR3 is 18 residues long. The ends were cut back, 2 bases at V and 3 bases at J, with 25 bases in the middle.

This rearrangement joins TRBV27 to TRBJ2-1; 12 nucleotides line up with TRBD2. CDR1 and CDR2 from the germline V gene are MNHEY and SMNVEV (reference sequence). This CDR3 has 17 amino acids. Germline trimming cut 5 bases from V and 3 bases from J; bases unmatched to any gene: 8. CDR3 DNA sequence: TGTGCCAGCAGTCCAACAACTAGCGGGGGGCTCTACAATGAGCAGTTCTTC. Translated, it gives CASSPTTSGGLYNEQFF.

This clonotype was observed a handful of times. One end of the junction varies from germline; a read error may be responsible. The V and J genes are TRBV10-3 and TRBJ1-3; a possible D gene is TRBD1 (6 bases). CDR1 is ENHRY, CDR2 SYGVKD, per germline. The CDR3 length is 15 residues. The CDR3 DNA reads TGTGCCATCAGGGAGTGGGGGCCCTCTGGAAACACCATATATTTT. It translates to CAIREWGPSGNTIYF.

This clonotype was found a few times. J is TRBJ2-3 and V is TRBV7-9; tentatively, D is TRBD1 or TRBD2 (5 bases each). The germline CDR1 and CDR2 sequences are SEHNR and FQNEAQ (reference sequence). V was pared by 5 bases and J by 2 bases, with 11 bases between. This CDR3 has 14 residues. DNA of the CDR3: TGTGCCAGCAGCGGGGCGGGTACCACAGATACGCAGTATTTT. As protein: CASSGAGTTDTQYF.

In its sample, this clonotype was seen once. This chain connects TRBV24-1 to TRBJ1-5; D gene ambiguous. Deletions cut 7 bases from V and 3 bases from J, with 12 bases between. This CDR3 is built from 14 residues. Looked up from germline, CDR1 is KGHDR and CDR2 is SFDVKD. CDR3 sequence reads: CATSRGEPNQPQHF. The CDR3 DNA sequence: TGTGCCACCAGCCGAGGTGAACCCAATCAGCCCCAGCATTTT.

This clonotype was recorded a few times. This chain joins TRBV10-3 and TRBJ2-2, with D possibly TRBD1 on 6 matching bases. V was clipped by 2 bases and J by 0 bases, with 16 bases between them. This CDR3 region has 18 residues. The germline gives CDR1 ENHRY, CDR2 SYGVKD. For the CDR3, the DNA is TGTGCCATCAGTGAGGGCGCCAGGGGTATAGCGAACACCGGGGAGCTGTTTTTT. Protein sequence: CAISEGARGIANTGELFF.

CDR3 amino acids: CASSLSEWSEAFF. Here the CDR3 DNA reads TGTGCCAGCAGTTTATCCGAGTGGTCTGAAGCTTTCTTT. This chain links TRBV27 with TRBJ1-1; no clear D. Trimming removed 0 bases at V and 6 bases at J, with 8 bases between. The V gene's germline CDR1 is MNHEY and CDR2 SMNVEV (reference sequence). CDR3 length: 13 residues.

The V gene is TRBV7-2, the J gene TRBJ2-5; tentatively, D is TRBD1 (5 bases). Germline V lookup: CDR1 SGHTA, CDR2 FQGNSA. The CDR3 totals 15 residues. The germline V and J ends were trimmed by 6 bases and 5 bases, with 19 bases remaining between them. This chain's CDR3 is CASSSGSYLGETQYF. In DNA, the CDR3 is TGTGCCAGCAGTTCAGGGTCCTACCTAGGGGAGACCCAGTACTTC.

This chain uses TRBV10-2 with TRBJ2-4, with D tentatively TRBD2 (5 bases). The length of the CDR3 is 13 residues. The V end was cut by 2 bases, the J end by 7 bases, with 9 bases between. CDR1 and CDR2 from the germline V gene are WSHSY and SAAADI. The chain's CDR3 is CASSEITGNIQYF. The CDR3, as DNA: TGCGCCAGCAGTGAGATCACGGGGAACATTCAGTACTTC.

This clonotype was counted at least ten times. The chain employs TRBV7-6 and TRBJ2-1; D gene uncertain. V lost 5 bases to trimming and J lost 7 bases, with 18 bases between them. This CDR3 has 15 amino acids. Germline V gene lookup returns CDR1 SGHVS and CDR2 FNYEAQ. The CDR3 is CASSPTKDILNEQFF. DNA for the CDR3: TGTGCCAGCAGCCCTACCAAGGATATACTGAATGAGCAGTTCTTC.

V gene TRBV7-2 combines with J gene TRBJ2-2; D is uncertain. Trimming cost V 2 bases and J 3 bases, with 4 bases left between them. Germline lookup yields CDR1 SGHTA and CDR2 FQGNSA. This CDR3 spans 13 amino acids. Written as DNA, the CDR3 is TGTGCCAGCAGCTTAACGTACACCGGGGAGCTGTTTTTT. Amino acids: CASSLTYTGELFF.

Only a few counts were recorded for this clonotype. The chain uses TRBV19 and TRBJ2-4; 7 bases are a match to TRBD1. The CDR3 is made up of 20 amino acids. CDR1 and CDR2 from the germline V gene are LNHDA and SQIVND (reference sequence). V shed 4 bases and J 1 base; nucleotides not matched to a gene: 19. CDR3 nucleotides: TGTGCCAGTAGTAGGCCCCCACAGGGGCCTTATTTACAGGCCAAAAACATTCAGTACTTC. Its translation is CASSRPPQGPYLQAKNIQYF.

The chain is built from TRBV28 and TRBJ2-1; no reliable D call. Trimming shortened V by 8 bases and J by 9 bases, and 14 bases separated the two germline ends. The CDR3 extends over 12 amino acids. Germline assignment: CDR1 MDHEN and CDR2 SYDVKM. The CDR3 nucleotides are TGTGCCAGCGGGCTAGACGTGGGTGAGCAGTTCTTC. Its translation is CASGLDVGEQFF.

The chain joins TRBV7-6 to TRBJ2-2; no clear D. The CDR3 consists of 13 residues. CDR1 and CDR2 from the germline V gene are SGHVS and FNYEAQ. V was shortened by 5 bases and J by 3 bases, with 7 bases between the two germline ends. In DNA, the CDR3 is TGTGCCAGCAGCCCCTTGGACACCGGGGAGCTGTTTTTT. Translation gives CASSPLDTGELFF.

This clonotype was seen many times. CDR3 nucleotides: TGTGCCAGCAGCTTAGGGGGCTGGGGGAACACTGAAGCTTTCTTT. This gives the protein CASSLGGWGNTEAFF. The chain carries TRBV7-6 and TRBJ1-1; D might be TRBD1 (5 bases). Germline-derived CDR1 and CDR2 are SGHVS and FNYEAQ. V gave up 1 base and J gave up 1 base, with 10 bases separating them. This CDR3 contains 15 residues.

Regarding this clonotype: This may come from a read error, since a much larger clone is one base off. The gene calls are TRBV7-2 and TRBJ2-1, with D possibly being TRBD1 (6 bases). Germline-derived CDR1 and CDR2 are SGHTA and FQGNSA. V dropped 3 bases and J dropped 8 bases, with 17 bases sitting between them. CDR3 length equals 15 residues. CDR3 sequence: CASSFWNRDLDEQFF. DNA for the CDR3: TGTGCCAGCAGCTTCTGGAACAGGGATTTAGATGAGCAGTTCTTC.

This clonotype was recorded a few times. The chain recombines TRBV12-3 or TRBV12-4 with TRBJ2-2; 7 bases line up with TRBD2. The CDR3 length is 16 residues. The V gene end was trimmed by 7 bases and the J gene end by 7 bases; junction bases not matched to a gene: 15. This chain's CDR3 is CASTLGGGEKGGELFF. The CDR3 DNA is TGTGCCAGCACCTTGGGCGGGGGAGAAAAGGGCGGGGAGCTGTTTTTT.

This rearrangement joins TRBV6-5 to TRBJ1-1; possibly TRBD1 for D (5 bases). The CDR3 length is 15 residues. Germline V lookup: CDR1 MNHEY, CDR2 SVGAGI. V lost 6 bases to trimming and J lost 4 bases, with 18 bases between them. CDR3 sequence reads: CASSPVRDGVTEAFF. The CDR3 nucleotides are TGTGCCAGCAGCCCCGTAAGGGACGGAGTCACTGAAGCTTTCTTT.

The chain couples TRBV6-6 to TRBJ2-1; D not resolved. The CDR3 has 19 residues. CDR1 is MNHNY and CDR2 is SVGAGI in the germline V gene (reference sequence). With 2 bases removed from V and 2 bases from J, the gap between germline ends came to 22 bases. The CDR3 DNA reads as TGTGCCAGCAGTTACGTTCTTAGGATGCTATCGGAGACCTACAATGAGCAGTTCTTC. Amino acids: CASSYVLRMLSETYNEQFF.